This TCR beta chain was profiled in a study of siplizumab effects on memory and regulatory T cells. Sequencing used immunoSEQ multiplex PCR; TCRdb keeps in-frame clones, though not all of them. The data contain over 100,000 clones, more than 85% of them seen just once; the ten biggest clones take up roughly 1%. Study-wide results and limits: Fewer alloreactive sequences mapped to unstimulated CD4+ memory cells under siplizumab.

Turning to this clone: The target antigen is unknown.

Germline CDR1 reads SEHNR; CDR2 reads FQNEAQ (reference sequence). The CDR3 loop spans 15 amino acids. V shed 1 base and J shed 8 bases, with 17 bases lying between them. This chain connects TRBV7-9 to TRBJ1-2, with a possible D match to TRBD1 (6 bases). Sequenced input: CD4+ T cells sorted from blood. The receptor comes from a human donor in good health. CDR3 sequence reads: CASSLESGVGRGYTF. Written as DNA, the CDR3 is TGTGCCAGCAGCTTAGAGTCAGGGGTTGGACGGGGCTACACCTTC.